The 13 T cell receptor beta chains below come from one sample, sequenced in a study of T cell changes during pregnancy in multiple sclerosis. The repertoire was sequenced with immunoSEQ multiplex PCR; TCRdb's copy has only in-frame clones and lacks some. The sample consists of approximately 97,000 clones, approximately 90% of them appearing once. Source: peripheral blood, taken in the second trimester of pregnancy. The receptor set was obtained from a female donor in good health, enrolled as a control in a pregnancy study.

J is TRBJ1-1 and V is TRBV10-1, with 8 bases identical to TRBD1. V lost 4 bases to trimming and J lost 5 bases; unmatched junction nucleotides: 3. Per germline, CDR1 WNHNN and CDR2 SYGVQD (reference sequence). This CDR3 region has 13 residues. The CDR3 region is CASSATGVTEAFF. The CDR3 nucleotides are TGCGCCAGCAGTGCGACAGGGGTAACTGAAGCTTTCTTT.

J is TRBJ2-1 and V is TRBV29-1; 7 positions agree with TRBD1. Trimming at V came to 4 bases and at J to 4 bases, leaving 10 bases not matched to a gene. The CDR3 spans 15 residues. Germline V gene sequence: CDR1 SQVTM, CDR2 ANQGSEA. CDR3 nucleotides: TGCAGCGTTGGAATACCGGACAGGTCTTACAATGAGCAGTTCTTC. Translating gives CSVGIPDRSYNEQFF.

The V call is TRBV6-1, the J call TRBJ2-7; TRBD1 matches 9 bases. Germline V gene data show CDR1 as MNHNS and CDR2 as SASEGT. V lost 5 bases and J lost 0; bases outside the gene matches: 5. CDR3 size: 15 residues. CDR3: CASSLGQGFSYEQYF. CDR3 DNA: TGTGCCAGCAGTTTGGGACAGGGCTTCTCCTACGAGCAGTACTTC.

This clone showed up just once. The chain employs TRBV6-1 and TRBJ1-5; D call uncertain. The CDR3 has 12 residues. Trimming took 5 bases from V and 0 from J, leaving 2 bases between them. Germline-derived CDR1 and CDR2 are MNHNS and SASEGT. The CDR3 DNA follows: TGTGCCAGCAGTCTTAGCAATCAGCCCCAGCATTTT. The encoded protein is CASSLSNQPQHF.

The chain recombines TRBV30 with TRBJ1-6; 7 nucleotides agree with TRBD1. This CDR3 region has 14 residues. The germline V gene encodes CDR1 GTSNPN and CDR2 SVGIG (reference sequence). V was clipped by 3 bases and J by 5 bases; unmatched bases: 4. CDR3 sequence: CAWSAGQDNSPLHF. The CDR3 DNA is TGTGCCTGGAGCGCCGGACAGGATAATTCACCCCTCCACTTT.

The chain has TRBV10-2 and TRBJ1-4; D call uncertain. Trimming left V 4 bases short and J 3 bases short, with 6 bases between. This CDR3 is built from 13 residues. The germline gives CDR1 WSHSY, CDR2 SAAADI. The chain's CDR3 is CASSGVANEKLFF. DNA of the CDR3: TGCGCCAGCAGTGGAGTAGCTAATGAAAAACTGTTTTTT.

The rearrangement uses TRBV5-4 and TRBJ2-5; D perhaps matches TRBD2 (6 bases). Trimming stripped 0 bases from V and 5 bases from J, with 11 bases between. The CDR3 runs to 14 residues. Germline CDR1 reads SGHNT; CDR2 reads YYREEE (reference sequence). CDR3 DNA sequence: TGTGCCAGCAGCTTGGTCTCTGGGGGGGAGACCCAGTACTTC. This codes for CASSLVSGGETQYF.

V is TRBV7-8 and J is TRBJ1-5; the D gene is possibly TRBD1 (5 bases). The CDR3 extends over 15 amino acids. V was clipped by 1 base and J by 0 bases, with 7 bases between them. Germline CDR1 reads SGHVS; CDR2 reads FQNEAQ. The CDR3 bases are TGTGCCAGCAGCTTAGGCAGGGTTAGCAATCAGCCCCAGCATTTT. Its translation is CASSLGRVSNQPQHF.

This chain connects TRBV6-5 to TRBJ1-2; 9 bases agree with TRBD1. The CDR3 is 14 amino acids. Germline V lookup: CDR1 MNHEY, CDR2 SVGAGI. The junction had 7 bases not matched to a gene; V was cut back by 6 bases and J by 5 bases. CDR3 region: CASRRQGGLYGYTF. The CDR3 DNA follows: TGTGCCAGCAGACGACAGGGGGGATTGTATGGCTACACCTTC.

The genes are TRBV7-8 and TRBJ2-1; 12 nucleotides match TRBD2. The CDR3 is 18 amino acids. J gave up 7 bases and V 2 bases, and 12 bases lay outside the gene matches. Germline CDR1 SGHVS, CDR2 FQNEAQ. The chain's CDR3 is CASSLYEPGLAGSNEQFF. The CDR3 DNA reads as TGTGCCAGCAGCTTATATGAGCCGGGACTAGCGGGTTCTAATGAGCAGTTCTTC. Full variable domain (outside the CDR3, taken from reference TRBV7-8 and TRBJ2-1): GAGVSQSPRYKVAKRGQDVALRCDPISGHVSLFWYQQALGQGPEFLTYFQNEAQLDKSGLPSDRFFAERPEGSVSTLKIQRTQQEDSAVYLCASSLYEPGLAGSNEQFFGPGTRLTVL.

The chain recombines TRBV19 with TRBJ2-7, with 7 bases aligning to TRBD2. The V gene end was trimmed by 4 bases and the J gene end by 3 bases; junction bases not matched to a gene: 6. Germline lookup yields CDR1 LNHDA and CDR2 SQIVND (reference sequence). This CDR3 is built from 14 residues. The CDR3 loop reads CASSKNGGIYEQYF. The DNA for the CDR3 is TGTGCCAGTAGTAAGAACGGGGGGATCTACGAGCAGTACTTC. The variable domain in full, with the rest retrieved from reference TRBV19 and TRBJ2-7, is DGGITQSPKYLFRKEGQNVTLSCEQNLNHDAMYWYRQDPGQGLRLIYYSQIVNDFQKGDIAEGYSVSREKKESFPLTVTSAQKNPTAFYLCASSKNGGIYEQYFGPGTRLTVT.

V usage is TRBV28 and J usage is TRBJ1-5, with TRBD1 as a possible D gene (6 bases). CDR3 length equals 15 residues. Germline V gives CDR1 MDHEN, CDR2 SYDVKM. V lost 6 bases and J lost 4, with 16 bases in between. Written as DNA, the CDR3 is TGTGCCAGCAGCCAGGGGCCAGGACCTAATCAGCCCCAGCATTTT. Translating gives CASSQGPGPNQPQHF.

V gene TRBV18 combines with J gene TRBJ2-3, with D possibly being TRBD1 (7 bases). This CDR3 is 15 amino acids long. V was shortened by 4 bases and J by 1 base, with 12 bases between the two germline ends. The germline V gene has CDR1 KGHSH and CDR2 LQKENI. CDR3 DNA sequence: TGTGCCAGCTCACGACAGGGACTTGGCACAGATACGCAGTATTTT. Protein product: CASSRQGLGTDTQYF.